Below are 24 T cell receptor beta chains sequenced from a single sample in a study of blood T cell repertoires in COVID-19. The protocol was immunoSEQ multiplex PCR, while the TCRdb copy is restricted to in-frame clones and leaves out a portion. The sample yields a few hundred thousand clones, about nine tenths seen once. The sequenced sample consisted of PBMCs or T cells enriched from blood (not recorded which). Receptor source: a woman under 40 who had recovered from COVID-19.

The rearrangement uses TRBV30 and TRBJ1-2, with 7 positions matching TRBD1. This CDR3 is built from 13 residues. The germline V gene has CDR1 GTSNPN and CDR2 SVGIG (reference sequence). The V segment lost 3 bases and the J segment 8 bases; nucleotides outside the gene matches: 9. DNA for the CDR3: TGTGCCTGGAGGTTCGGACAGGTTCGGGGCTACACCTTC. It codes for CAWRFGQVRGYTF.

The CDR3 DNA is TGCGCCAGCAGCGAGGGCTTCGCAAACACAGATACGCAGTATTTT. It yields the protein CASSEGFANTDTQYF. This chain links TRBV5-1 with TRBJ2-3, with D perhaps matching TRBD2 (5 bases). Trimming took 4 bases from V and 2 from J, leaving 14 bases between them. CDR1 and CDR2 from the germline V gene are SGHRS and YFSETQ. The length of the CDR3 is 15 residues.

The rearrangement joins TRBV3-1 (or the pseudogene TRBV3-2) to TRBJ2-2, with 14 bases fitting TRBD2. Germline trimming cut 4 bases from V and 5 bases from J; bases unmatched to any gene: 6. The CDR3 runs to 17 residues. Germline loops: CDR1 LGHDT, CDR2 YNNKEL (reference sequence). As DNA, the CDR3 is TGTGCCAGCAGCCTCCTTCGGACTAGCGGGAGGACCGGGGAGCTGTTTTTT. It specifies CASSLLRTSGRTGELFF.

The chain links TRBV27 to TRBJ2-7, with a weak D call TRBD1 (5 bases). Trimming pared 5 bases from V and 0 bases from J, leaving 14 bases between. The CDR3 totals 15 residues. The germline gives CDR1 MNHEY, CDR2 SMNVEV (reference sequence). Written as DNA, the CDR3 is TGTGCCAGCAGTCAGGGTGGGCAGTACTCCTACGAGCAGTACTTC. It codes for CASSQGGQYSYEQYF.

The CDR3 spells CAIRRTGDEKETQYF. The CDR3 DNA reads TGTGCCATCAGGAGGACAGGCGACGAAAAAGAGACCCAGTACTTC. This chain links TRBV10-3 with TRBJ2-5, with 7 positions matching TRBD1. V lost 6 bases and J lost 3; bases outside the gene matches: 10. Germline assignment: CDR1 ENHRY and CDR2 SYGVKD. CDR3 length equals 15 residues.

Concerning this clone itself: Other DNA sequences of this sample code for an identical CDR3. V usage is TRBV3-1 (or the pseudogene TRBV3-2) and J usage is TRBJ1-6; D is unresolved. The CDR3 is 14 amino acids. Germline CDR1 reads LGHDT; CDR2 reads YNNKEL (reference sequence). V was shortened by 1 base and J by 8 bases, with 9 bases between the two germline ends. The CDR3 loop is CASSQGLRDSPLHF. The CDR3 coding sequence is TGTGCCAGCAGCCAAGGACTAAGGGATTCACCCCTCCACTTT.

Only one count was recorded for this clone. The CDR3 is CASSSPSASGRHTGELFF. DNA for the CDR3: TGTGCCAGCAGTTCCCCCTCGGCTAGCGGGAGGCACACCGGGGAGCTGTTTTTT. The V gene is TRBV28, the J gene TRBJ2-2; 11 bases align to TRBD2. The germline gives CDR1 MDHEN, CDR2 SYDVKM. V dropped 4 bases and J dropped 3; count of bases not matched to a gene: 10. This CDR3 spans 18 amino acids. Full variable domain (rest looked up from reference TRBV28 and TRBJ2-2): DVKVTQSSRYLVKRTGEKVFLECVQDMDHENMFWYRQDPGLGLRLIYFSYDVKMKEKGDIPEGYSVSREKKERFSLILESASTNQTSMYLCASSSPSASGRHTGELFFGEGSRLTVL.

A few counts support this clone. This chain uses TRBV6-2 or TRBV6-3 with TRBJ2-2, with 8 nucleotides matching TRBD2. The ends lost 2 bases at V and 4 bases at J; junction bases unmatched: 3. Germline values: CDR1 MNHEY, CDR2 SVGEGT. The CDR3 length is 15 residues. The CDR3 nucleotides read TGTGCCAGCAGTTACACGCTAGCGGGCACCGGGGAGCTGTTTTTT. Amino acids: CASSYTLAGTGELFF.

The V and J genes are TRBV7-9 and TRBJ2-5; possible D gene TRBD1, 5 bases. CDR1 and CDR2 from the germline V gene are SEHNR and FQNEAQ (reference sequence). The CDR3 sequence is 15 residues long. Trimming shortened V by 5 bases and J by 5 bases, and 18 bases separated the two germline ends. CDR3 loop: CASSPPDTQRETQYF. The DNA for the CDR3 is TGTGCCAGCAGCCCCCCGGACACCCAAAGGGAGACCCAGTACTTC.

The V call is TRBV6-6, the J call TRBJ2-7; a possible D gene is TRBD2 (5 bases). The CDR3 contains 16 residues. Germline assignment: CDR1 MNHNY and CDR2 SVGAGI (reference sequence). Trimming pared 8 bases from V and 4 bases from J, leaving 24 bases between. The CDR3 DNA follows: TGTGCCAGCTGTGCCGGTCCCTTAGCGATCGGGTACGAGCAGTACTTC. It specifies CASCAGPLAIGYEQYF.

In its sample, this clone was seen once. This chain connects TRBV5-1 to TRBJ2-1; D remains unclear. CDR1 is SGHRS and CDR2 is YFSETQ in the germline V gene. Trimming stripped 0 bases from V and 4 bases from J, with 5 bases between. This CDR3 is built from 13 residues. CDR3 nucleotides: TGCGCCAGCAGCTTGGCTTCGTACAATGAGCAGTTCTTC. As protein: CASSLASYNEQFF.

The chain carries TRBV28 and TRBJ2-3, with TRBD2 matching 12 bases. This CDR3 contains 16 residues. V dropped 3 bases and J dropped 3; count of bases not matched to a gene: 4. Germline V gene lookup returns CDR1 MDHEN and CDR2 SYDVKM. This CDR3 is CASSFTSGRLTDTQYF. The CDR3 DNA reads TGTGCCAGCAGTTTTACTAGCGGGAGGTTAACAGATACGCAGTATTTT.

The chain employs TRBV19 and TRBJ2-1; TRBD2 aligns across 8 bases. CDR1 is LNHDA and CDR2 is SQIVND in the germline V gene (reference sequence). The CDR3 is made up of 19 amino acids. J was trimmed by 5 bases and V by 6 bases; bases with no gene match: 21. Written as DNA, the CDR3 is TGTGCCAGTAGCCGGCGGGGGAATTTCTATAGCGGGACCAACAATGAGCAGTTCTTC. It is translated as CASSRRGNFYSGTNNEQFF.

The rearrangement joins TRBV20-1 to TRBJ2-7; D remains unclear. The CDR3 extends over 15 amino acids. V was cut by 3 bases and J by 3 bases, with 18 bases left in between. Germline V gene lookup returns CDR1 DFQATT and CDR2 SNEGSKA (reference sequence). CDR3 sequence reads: CSASDAAVIVYEQYF. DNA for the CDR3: TGCAGTGCTAGTGATGCGGCCGTGATAGTCTACGAGCAGTACTTC.

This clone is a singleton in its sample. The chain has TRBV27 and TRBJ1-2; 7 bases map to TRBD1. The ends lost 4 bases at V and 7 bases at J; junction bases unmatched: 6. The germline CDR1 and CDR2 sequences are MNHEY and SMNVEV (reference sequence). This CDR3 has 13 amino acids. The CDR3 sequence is CASSWDSRSGYTF. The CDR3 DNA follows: TGTGCCAGCAGTTGGGACAGCCGTTCTGGCTACACCTTC.

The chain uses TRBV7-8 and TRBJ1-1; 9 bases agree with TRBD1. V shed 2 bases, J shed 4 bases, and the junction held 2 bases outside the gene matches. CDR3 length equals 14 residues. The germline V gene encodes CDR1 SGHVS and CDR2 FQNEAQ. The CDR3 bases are TGTGCCAGCAGCTTATCGACAGGGGGCACTGAAGCTTTCTTT. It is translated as CASSLSTGGTEAFF.

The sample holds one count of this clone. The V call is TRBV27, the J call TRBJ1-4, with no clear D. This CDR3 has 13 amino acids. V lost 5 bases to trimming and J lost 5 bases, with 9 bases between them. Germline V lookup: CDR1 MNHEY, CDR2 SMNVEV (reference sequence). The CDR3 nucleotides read TGTGCCAGCAGTATAAACAGAAATGAAAAACTGTTTTTT. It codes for CASSINRNEKLFF.

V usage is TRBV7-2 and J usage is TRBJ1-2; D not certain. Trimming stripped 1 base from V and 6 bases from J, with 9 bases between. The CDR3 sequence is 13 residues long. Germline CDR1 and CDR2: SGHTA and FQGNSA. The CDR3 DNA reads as TGTGCCAGCAGCTTAGGGCAGGATAATGGCTACACCTTC. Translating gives CASSLGQDNGYTF.

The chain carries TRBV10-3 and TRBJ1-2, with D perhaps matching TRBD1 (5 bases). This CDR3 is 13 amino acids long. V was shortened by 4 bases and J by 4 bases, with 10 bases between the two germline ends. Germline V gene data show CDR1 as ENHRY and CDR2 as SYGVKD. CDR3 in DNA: TGTGCCATCAGTGGGGGGGTAGGCTATGGCTACACCTTC. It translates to CAISGGVGYGYTF.

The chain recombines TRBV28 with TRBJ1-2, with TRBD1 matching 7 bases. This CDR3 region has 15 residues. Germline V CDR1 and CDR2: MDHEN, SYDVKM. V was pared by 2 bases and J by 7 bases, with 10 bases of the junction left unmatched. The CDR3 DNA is TGTGCCAGCAGTTTACCGAACACAGGGGCCCCTGGCTACACCTTC. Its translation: CASSLPNTGAPGYTF.

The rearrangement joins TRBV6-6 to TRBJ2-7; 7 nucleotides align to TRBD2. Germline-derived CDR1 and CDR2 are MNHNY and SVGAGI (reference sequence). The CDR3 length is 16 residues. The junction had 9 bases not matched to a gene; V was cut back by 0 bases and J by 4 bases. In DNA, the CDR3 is TGTGCCAGCAGTTACTCGGGACTACGAATTCTTTACGAGCAGTACTTC. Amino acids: CASSYSGLRILYEQYF.

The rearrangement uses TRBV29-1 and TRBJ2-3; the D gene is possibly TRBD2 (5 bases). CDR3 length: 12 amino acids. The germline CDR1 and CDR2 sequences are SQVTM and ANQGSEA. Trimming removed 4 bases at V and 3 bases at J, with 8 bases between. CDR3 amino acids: CSVATGTDTQYF. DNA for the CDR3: TGCAGCGTTGCGACGGGGACAGATACGCAGTATTTT.

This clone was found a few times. In DNA form, the CDR3 reads TGTGCCAGCAGTCCGGACAGCAGCAATCAGCCCCAGCATTTT. Its translation: CASSPDSSNQPQHF. The chain has TRBV27 and TRBJ1-5; the D gene is possibly TRBD1 (6 bases). Germline loops: CDR1 MNHEY, CDR2 SMNVEV (reference sequence). Trimming cost V 5 bases and J 1 base, with 9 bases left between them. This CDR3 comprises 14 residues.

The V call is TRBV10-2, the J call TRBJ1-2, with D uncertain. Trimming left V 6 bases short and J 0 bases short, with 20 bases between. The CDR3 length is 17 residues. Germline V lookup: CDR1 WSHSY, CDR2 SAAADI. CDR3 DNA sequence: TGCGCCAGCAGGCCGGCGGTGAGGTACGGAACTAACTATGGCTACACCTTC. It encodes CASRPAVRYGTNYGYTF.